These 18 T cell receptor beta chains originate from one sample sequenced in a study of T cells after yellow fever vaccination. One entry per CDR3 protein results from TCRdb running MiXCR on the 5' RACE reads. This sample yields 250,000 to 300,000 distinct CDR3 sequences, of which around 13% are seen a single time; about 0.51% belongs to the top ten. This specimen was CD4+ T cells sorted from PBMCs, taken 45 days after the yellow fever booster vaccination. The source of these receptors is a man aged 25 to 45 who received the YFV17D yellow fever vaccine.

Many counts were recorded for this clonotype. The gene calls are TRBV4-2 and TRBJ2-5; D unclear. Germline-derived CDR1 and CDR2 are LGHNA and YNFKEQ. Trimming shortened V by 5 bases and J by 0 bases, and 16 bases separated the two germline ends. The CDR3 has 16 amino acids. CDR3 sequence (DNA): TGTGCCAGCAGCACCAACGGCCCGCAGTACCAAGAGACCCAGTACTTC. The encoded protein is CASSTNGPQYQETQYF.

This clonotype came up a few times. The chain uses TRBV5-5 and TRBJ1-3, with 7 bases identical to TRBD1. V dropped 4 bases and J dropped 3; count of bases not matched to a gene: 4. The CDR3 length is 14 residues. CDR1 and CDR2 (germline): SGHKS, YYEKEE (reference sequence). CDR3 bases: TGTGCCAGCAGCGTGGACAGGCGTGGAAACACCATATATTTT. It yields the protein CASSVDRRGNTIYF.

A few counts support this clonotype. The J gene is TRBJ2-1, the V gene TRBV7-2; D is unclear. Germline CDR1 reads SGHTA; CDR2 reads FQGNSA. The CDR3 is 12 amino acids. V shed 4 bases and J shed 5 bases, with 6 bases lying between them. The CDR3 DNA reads TGTGCCAGCAGCTCAAAGCACAATGAGCAGTTCTTC. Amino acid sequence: CASSSKHNEQFF. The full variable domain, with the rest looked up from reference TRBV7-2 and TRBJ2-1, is GAGVSQSPSNKVTEKGKDVELRCDPISGHTALYWYRQSLGQGLEFLIYFQGNSAPDKSGLPSDRFSAERTGGSVSTLTIQRTQQEDSAVYLCASSSKHNEQFFGPGTRLTVL.

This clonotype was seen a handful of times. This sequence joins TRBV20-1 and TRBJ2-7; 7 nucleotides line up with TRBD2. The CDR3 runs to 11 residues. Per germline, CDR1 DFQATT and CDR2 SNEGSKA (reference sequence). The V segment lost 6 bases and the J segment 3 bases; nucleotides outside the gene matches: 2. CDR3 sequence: CSASGDYEQYF. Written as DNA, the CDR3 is TGCAGTGCAAGCGGGGACTACGAGCAGTACTTC.

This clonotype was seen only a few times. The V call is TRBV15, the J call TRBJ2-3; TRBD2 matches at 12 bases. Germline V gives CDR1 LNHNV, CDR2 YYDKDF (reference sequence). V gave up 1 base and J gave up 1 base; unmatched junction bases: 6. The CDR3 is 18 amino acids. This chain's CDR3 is CATSRGSLAGGRTDTQYF. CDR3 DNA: TGTGCCACCAGCAGAGGGTCACTAGCGGGAGGTCGCACAGATACGCAGTATTTT.

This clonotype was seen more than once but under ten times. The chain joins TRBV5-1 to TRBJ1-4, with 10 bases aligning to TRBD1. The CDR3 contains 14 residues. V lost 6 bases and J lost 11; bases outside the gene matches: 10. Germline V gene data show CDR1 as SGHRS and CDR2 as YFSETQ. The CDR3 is CASKKGQGEFKLFF. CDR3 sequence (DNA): TGCGCCAGCAAAAAAGGACAGGGGGAATTCAAACTGTTTTTT.

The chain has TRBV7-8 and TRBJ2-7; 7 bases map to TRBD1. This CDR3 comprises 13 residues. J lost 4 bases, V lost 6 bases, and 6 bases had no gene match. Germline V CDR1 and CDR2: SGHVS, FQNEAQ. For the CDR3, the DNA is TGTGCCAGCAGTCCGGGACAGATATACGAGCAGTACTTC. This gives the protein CASSPGQIYEQYF.

This CDR3 is CASSVGLGFYNEQFF. The DNA of the CDR3 is TGCGCCAGCAGTGTCGGACTGGGATTCTACAATGAGCAGTTCTTC. The V call is TRBV10-2, the J call TRBJ2-1; D is possibly TRBD2 (5 bases). The V and J ends lost 4 bases and 3 bases respectively, with 13 bases between them. CDR1 and CDR2 (germline): WSHSY, SAAADI. This CDR3 spans 15 amino acids.

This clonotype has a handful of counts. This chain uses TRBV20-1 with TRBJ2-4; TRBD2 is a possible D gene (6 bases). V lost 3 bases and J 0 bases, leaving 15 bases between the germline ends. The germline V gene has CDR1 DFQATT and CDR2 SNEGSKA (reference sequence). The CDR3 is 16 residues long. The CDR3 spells CSASGAGTLAKNIQYF. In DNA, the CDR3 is TGCAGTGCTAGCGGGGCGGGGACTCTAGCCAAAAACATTCAGTACTTC.

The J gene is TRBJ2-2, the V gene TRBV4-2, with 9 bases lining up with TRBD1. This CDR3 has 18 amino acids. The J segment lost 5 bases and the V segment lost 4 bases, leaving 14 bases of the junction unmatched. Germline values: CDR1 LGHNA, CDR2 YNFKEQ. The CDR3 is CASSPEALGTGRTGELFF. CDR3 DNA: TGTGCCAGCAGCCCCGAGGCACTCGGGACAGGGAGGACCGGGGAGCTGTTTTTT.

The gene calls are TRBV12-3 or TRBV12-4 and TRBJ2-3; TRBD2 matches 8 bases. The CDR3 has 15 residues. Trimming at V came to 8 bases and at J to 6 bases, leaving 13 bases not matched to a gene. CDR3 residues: CASAAWSGSADTQYF. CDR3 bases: TGTGCCAGCGCTGCGTGGAGCGGGAGTGCGGATACGCAGTATTTT.

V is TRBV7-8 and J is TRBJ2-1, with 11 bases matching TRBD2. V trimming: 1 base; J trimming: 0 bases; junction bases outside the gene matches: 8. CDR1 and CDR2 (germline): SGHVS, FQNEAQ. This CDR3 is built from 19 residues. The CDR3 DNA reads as TGTGCCAGCAGCTTAGTTTGGACTAGCGGGTTAAGCTCCTACAATGAGCAGTTCTTC. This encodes CASSLVWTSGLSSYNEQFF. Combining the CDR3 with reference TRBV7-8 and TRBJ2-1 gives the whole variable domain GAGVSQSPRYKVAKRGQDVALRCDPISGHVSLFWYQQALGQGPEFLTYFQNEAQLDKSGLPSDRFFAERPEGSVSTLKIQRTQQEDSAVYLCASSLVWTSGLSSYNEQFFGPGTRLTVL.

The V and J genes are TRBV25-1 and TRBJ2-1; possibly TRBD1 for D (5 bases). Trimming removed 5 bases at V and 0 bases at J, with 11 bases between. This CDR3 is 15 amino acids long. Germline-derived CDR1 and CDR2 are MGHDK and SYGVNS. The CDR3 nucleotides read TGTGCCAGCAGTCCCCGGACAAGCTCCTACAATGAGCAGTTCTTC. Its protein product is CASSPRTSSYNEQFF.

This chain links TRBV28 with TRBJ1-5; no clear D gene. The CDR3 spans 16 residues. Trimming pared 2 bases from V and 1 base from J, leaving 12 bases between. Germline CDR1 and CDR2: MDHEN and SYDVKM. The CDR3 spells CASSLLRRFSNQPQHF. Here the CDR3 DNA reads TGTGCCAGCAGTTTACTAAGGAGGTTCAGCAATCAGCCCCAGCATTTT.

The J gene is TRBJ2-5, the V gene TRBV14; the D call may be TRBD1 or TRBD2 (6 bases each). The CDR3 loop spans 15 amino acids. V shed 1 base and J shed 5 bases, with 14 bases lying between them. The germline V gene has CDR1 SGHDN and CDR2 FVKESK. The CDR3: CASSQAGAGVETQYF. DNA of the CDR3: TGTGCCAGCAGCCAAGCGGGGGCCGGGGTTGAGACCCAGTACTTC.

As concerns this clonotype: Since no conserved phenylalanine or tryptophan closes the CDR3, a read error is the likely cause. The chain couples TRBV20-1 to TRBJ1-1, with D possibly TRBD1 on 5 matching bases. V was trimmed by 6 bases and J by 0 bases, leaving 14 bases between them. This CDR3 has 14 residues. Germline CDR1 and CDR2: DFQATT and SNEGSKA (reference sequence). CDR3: CSANKGHMNTEAFL. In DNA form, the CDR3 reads TGCAGTGCAAACAAAGGACACATGAACACTGAAGCTTTCTTA.

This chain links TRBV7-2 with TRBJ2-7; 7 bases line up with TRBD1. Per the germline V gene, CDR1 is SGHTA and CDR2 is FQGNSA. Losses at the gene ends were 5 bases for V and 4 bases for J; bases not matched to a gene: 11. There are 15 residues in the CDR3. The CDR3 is CASSRASDRIYEQYF. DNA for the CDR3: TGTGCCAGCAGCCGCGCCTCGGACAGGATTTACGAGCAGTACTTC. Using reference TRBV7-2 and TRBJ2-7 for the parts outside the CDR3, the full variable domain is GAGVSQSPSNKVTEKGKDVELRCDPISGHTALYWYRQSLGQGLEFLIYFQGNSAPDKSGLPSDRFSAERTGGSVSTLTIQRTQQEDSAVYLCASSRASDRIYEQYFGPGTRLTVT.

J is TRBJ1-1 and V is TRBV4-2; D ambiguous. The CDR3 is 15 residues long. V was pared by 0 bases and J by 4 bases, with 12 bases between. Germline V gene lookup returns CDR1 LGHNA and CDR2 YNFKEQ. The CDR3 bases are TGTGCCAGCAGCCAAGAAGTAAGGGAAGGCACTGAAGCTTTCTTT. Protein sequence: CASSQEVREGTEAFF.